These 32 T cell receptor beta chains originate from one sample sequenced in a study of cytomegalovirus exposure and HLA in healthy donors. Generated by immunoSEQ multiplex PCR, the TCRdb table keeps only in-frame clones and is missing some. The repertoire holds a few hundred thousand clones, with 86% as singletons. The sequencing sample was made of PBMCs. Receptor source: a woman aged 18-29 years in good health and CMV-seronegative.

A note on this clone: The same CDR3 arises from other DNA sequences in this sample as well. The chain carries TRBV18 and TRBJ1-5; D possibly corresponds to TRBD1 (6 bases). V was clipped by 3 bases and J by 0 bases, with 9 bases between them. Per the germline V gene, CDR1 is KGHSH and CDR2 is LQKENI. The CDR3 contains 15 residues. The CDR3 protein is CASSPDSYSNQPQHF. The CDR3 DNA sequence: TGTGCCAGCTCACCGGACAGCTATAGCAATCAGCCCCAGCATTTT.

V gene TRBV6-5 combines with J gene TRBJ1-1; 8 bases agree with TRBD1. This CDR3 region has 14 residues. CDR1 and CDR2 (germline): MNHEY, SVGAGI. Trimming took 6 bases from V and 2 from J; bases not matched to a gene: 5. CDR3 region: CASRETGANTEAFF. The CDR3 DNA is TGTGCCAGCAGAGAGACAGGGGCTAACACTGAAGCTTTCTTT.

In this sample, this clone turned up a few times. The chain carries TRBV6-1 and TRBJ2-5; 10 bases agree with TRBD2. Germline CDR1 MNHNS, CDR2 SASEGT. Losses at the gene ends were 5 bases for V and 5 bases for J; bases not matched to a gene: 5. The CDR3 covers 14 residues. The CDR3: CASSTSGVGETQYF. The CDR3 nucleotides are TGTGCCAGCAGTACTAGCGGGGTGGGTGAGACCCAGTACTTC.

The CDR3 is CASSFAGSANYGYTF. The CDR3 DNA follows: TGTGCCAGCAGCTTTGCGGGGAGCGCTAACTATGGCTACACCTTC. The rearrangement joins TRBV11-2 to TRBJ1-2; no clear D. Trimming removed 3 bases at V and 0 bases at J, with 11 bases between. The CDR3 length is 15 residues. Germline V gives CDR1 SGHAT, CDR2 FQNNGV.

The chain employs TRBV7-3 and TRBJ1-1; 7 bases align to TRBD1. Germline V gives CDR1 SGHTA, CDR2 FQGTGA. J was trimmed by 1 base and V by 5 bases; bases with no gene match: 19. The CDR3 extends over 19 amino acids. The CDR3 here is CASSRRTGGTLGENTEAFF. The DNA of the CDR3 is TGTGCCAGCAGCCGCCGGACAGGCGGAACCTTGGGGGAGAACACTGAAGCTTTCTTT.

The chain couples TRBV5-6 to TRBJ1-2; the match to TRBD1 covers 9 bases. With V trimmed by 5 bases and J by 3 bases, 8 bases remained unmatched. Germline V CDR1 and CDR2: SGHDT, YYEEEE. The CDR3 has 15 residues. The CDR3 DNA reads TGTGCCAGCAGACCGTGGGGACAGGGCGACTATGGCTACACCTTC. Amino acid sequence: CASRPWGQGDYGYTF.

The V gene is TRBV27, the J gene TRBJ1-1; 11 bases line up with TRBD1. CDR3 length equals 14 residues. Losses at the gene ends were 3 bases for V and 6 bases for J; bases not matched to a gene: 3. The germline gives CDR1 MNHEY, CDR2 SMNVEV (reference sequence). Here the CDR3 DNA reads TGTGCCAGCAGTTTTGGACAGGGGGCCGCTGAAGCTTTCTTT. This encodes CASSFGQGAAEAFF.

The chain is built from TRBV7-8 and TRBJ2-7; a weak D match, TRBD2 (6 bases). Trimming stripped 5 bases from V and 0 bases from J, with 20 bases between. The CDR3 has 17 amino acids. Per germline, CDR1 SGHVS and CDR2 FQNEAQ. This CDR3 reads CASSSGRWDLSSYEQYF. For the CDR3, the DNA is TGTGCCAGCAGCAGTGGGAGATGGGACTTGAGCTCCTACGAGCAGTACTTC.

The V and J genes are TRBV6-5 and TRBJ2-1, with 10 bases that match TRBD1. The CDR3 consists of 16 residues. Trimming cost V 0 bases and J 1 base; bases outside gene matches: 0. Germline V gene sequence: CDR1 MNHEY, CDR2 SVGAGI. CDR3 loop: CASSYSGQGSYNEQFF. The CDR3 DNA reads as TGTGCCAGCAGTTACTCGGGACAGGGGTCCTACAATGAGCAGTTCTTC.

J is TRBJ2-7 and V is TRBV4-2, with TRBD1 as a possible D gene (6 bases). Per germline, CDR1 LGHNA and CDR2 YNFKEQ. V was shortened by 1 base and J by 5 bases, with 15 bases between the two germline ends. This CDR3 is 15 amino acids long. Here the CDR3 reads CASSQAYNRVNEQYF. The CDR3 DNA follows: TGTGCCAGCAGCCAAGCTTATAACAGGGTAAACGAGCAGTACTTC.

This chain links TRBV6-5 with TRBJ2-3, with a weak D call TRBD2 (5 bases). Germline V gene data show CDR1 as MNHEY and CDR2 as SVGAGI. V shed 2 bases and J shed 5 bases, with 8 bases lying between them. The CDR3 loop spans 13 amino acids. CDR3 sequence (DNA): TGTGCCAGCAGTTACCGGGAACGAGATACGCAGTATTTT. It yields the protein CASSYRERDTQYF.

This clone has just one count. The V and J genes are TRBV5-1 and TRBJ2-7; 10 bases fit TRBD1. V was clipped by 2 bases and J by 12 bases; unmatched bases: 14. Germline CDR1 and CDR2: SGHRS and YFSETQ. The CDR3 sequence is 15 residues long. CDR3 residues: CASSLSSGTGARRYF. The CDR3, as DNA: TGCGCCAGCAGCTTAAGCTCCGGGACAGGGGCCAGAAGGTACTTC. Combining the CDR3 with reference TRBV5-1 and TRBJ2-7 gives the whole variable domain KAGVTQTPRYLIKTRGQQVTLSCSPISGHRSVSWYQQTPGQGLQFLFEYFSETQRNKGNFPGRFSGRQFSNSRSEMNVSTLELGDSALYLCASSLSSGTGARRYFGPGTRLTVT.

The chain recombines TRBV27 with TRBJ2-1; D uncertain. From germline, CDR1 is MNHEY and CDR2 SMNVEV (reference sequence). The CDR3 runs to 13 residues. V lost 6 bases, J lost 7 bases, and 13 bases lay in between. The CDR3, as DNA: TGTGCCAGCAGCCCCCTGGCGGATAATGAGCAGTTCTTC. Its protein product is CASSPLADNEQFF.

The CDR3 here is CASSYGLGANTGELFF. The CDR3 region has the DNA TGTGCCAGCAGTTACGGGCTCGGCGCGAACACCGGGGAGCTGTTTTTT. The chain has TRBV6-5 and TRBJ2-2; D gene unclear. CDR1 is MNHEY, CDR2 SVGAGI, per germline. This CDR3 has 16 amino acids. The V gene lost 2 bases and the J gene lost 0 bases, with 10 bases spanning the gap.

The chain links TRBV6-5 to TRBJ1-5, with 7 nucleotides matching TRBD1. Germline V lookup: CDR1 MNHEY, CDR2 SVGAGI. The junction had 3 bases not matched to a gene; V was cut back by 2 bases and J by 5 bases. CDR3 length: 14 amino acids. In nucleotides, the CDR3 is TGTGCCAGCAGTTACAGGGGGCTCGATCAGCCCCAGCATTTT. Translation: CASSYRGLDQPQHF.

The genes are TRBV5-1 and TRBJ2-1; 8 positions agree with TRBD2. This CDR3 has 16 residues. CDR1 SGHRS and CDR2 YFSETQ come from the germline V gene. V lost 1 base, J lost 6 bases, and 9 bases stayed unmatched. The CDR3 reads CASSLSSSGSGNEQFF. The CDR3 DNA sequence: TGCGCCAGCAGCTTGTCATCCAGCGGGAGTGGCAATGAGCAGTTCTTC.

Comments on this clone: Since a much larger clone is just one base distant, this may be a read error. The chain combines TRBV4-3 with TRBJ2-7; TRBD2 agrees at 7 bases. CDR1 is LGHNA, CDR2 YSLEER, per germline. The CDR3 length is 14 residues. Trimming cost V 4 bases and J 0 bases; bases outside gene matches: 3. CDR3: CASSLWTSSYEQYF. The CDR3 bases are TGCGCCAGCAGCCTATGGACTAGCTCCTACGAGCAGTACTTC.

The V call is TRBV10-3, the J call TRBJ2-7; D unclear. Germline CDR1 reads ENHRY; CDR2 reads SYGVKD. V was pared by 5 bases and J by 7 bases, with 12 bases between. This CDR3 comprises 12 residues. CDR3 amino acids: CAISTEAREQYF. The CDR3, as DNA: TGTGCCATCAGTACCGAAGCCAGGGAGCAGTACTTC.

The CDR3 loop reads CASTGTSGMGTGELFF. The CDR3 DNA follows: TGTGCCAGCACCGGGACTAGCGGGATGGGGACCGGGGAGCTGTTTTTT. J is TRBJ2-2 and V is TRBV2, with 13 bases lining up with TRBD2. Germline lookup yields CDR1 SNHLY and CDR2 FYNNEI. The CDR3 is 16 residues long. The J segment lost 5 bases and the V segment lost 7 bases, leaving 7 bases of the junction unmatched.

This clone showed up just a few times. V usage is TRBV29-1 and J usage is TRBJ1-2; the D gene is possibly TRBD1 (6 bases). Germline V gene sequence: CDR1 SQVTM, CDR2 ANQGSEA. With 3 bases removed from V and 2 bases from J, the gap between germline ends came to 7 bases. This CDR3 is built from 12 residues. The CDR3 DNA reads TGCAGCGTTGAGGACAGAAACTATGGCTACACCTTC. It codes for CSVEDRNYGYTF.

As concerns this clone: Other DNA sequences in this specimen translate into the identical CDR3. V usage is TRBV29-1 and J usage is TRBJ2-3; D is possibly TRBD2 (6 bases). The CDR3 spans 13 residues. Trimming removed 4 bases from V and 0 bases from J, with 8 bases in between. Germline V lookup: CDR1 SQVTM, CDR2 ANQGSEA. The CDR3 loop is CSVGGRSTDTQYF. The DNA of the CDR3 is TGCAGCGTTGGGGGGAGGAGCACAGATACGCAGTATTTT.

The chain carries TRBV6-5 and TRBJ1-5; TRBD1 matches 7 bases. The germline V gene has CDR1 MNHEY and CDR2 SVGAGI. Losses at the gene ends were 6 bases for V and 5 bases for J; bases not matched to a gene: 4. The CDR3 extends over 13 amino acids. CDR3 residues: CASRQGMDQPQHF. In DNA, the CDR3 is TGTGCCAGCAGACAGGGGATGGATCAGCCCCAGCATTTT.

The CDR3 loop is CASRRSDRQYEQYF. The CDR3 nucleotides are TGTGCCAGCCGAAGATCGGACAGGCAATACGAGCAGTACTTC. The V gene is TRBV27, the J gene TRBJ2-7, with 7 bases matching TRBD1. Germline CDR1 is MNHEY and CDR2 is SMNVEV (reference sequence). V dropped 8 bases and J dropped 4; count of bases not matched to a gene: 11. This CDR3 comprises 14 residues.

The chain has TRBV5-1 and TRBJ1-1, with TRBD1 identical over 7 bases. Trimming took 8 bases from V and 1 from J; bases not matched to a gene: 5. This CDR3 spans 13 amino acids. Germline V CDR1 and CDR2: SGHRS, YFSETQ. The CDR3, as DNA: TGCGCCAGTAGAGGGGGCGGGAACACTGAAGCTTTCTTT. Amino acids: CASRGGGNTEAFF.

This clone has a handful of counts. The gene calls are TRBV7-2 and TRBJ1-2; D is ambiguous. The V end lost 6 bases, the J end lost 3 bases, and 5 bases lay between the germline ends. There are 11 residues in the CDR3. Germline CDR1 SGHTA, CDR2 FQGNSA. The CDR3 protein is CASSGHYGYTF. CDR3 coding DNA: TGTGCCAGCAGTGGGCACTATGGCTACACCTTC.

The chain carries TRBV2 and TRBJ2-3; 9 nucleotides match TRBD2. The CDR3 runs to 16 residues. Germline V gene data show CDR1 as SNHLY and CDR2 as FYNNEI. The V gene end was trimmed by 4 bases and the J gene end by 0 bases; junction bases not matched to a gene: 5. The CDR3 reads CASSVGAGGSTDTQYF. CDR3 nucleotide sequence: TGTGCCAGCAGTGTTGGCGCGGGGGGGAGCACAGATACGCAGTATTTT. Looking up the rest from reference TRBV2 and TRBJ2-3 gives the full variable domain: EPEVTQTPSHQVTQMGQEVILRCVPISNHLYFYWYRQILGQKVEFLVSFYNNEISEKSEIFDDQFSVERPDGSNFTLKIRSTKLEDSAMYFCASSVGAGGSTDTQYFGPGTRLTVL.

The rearrangement links TRBV29-1 to TRBJ2-1, with TRBD2 identical over 8 bases. CDR3 length equals 14 residues. The V gene's germline CDR1 is SQVTM and CDR2 ANQGSEA. J gave up 4 bases and V 4 bases, and 6 bases lay outside the gene matches. The CDR3 coding sequence is TGCAGCGTTGGCGGGACTAGATCTTACAATGAGCAGTTCTTC. It yields the protein CSVGGTRSYNEQFF.

This rearrangement joins TRBV7-7 to TRBJ2-3; possibly TRBD2 for D (6 bases). Germline CDR1 is SSHAT and CDR2 is FNYEAQ (reference sequence). The CDR3 length is 13 residues. V shed 3 bases and J shed 6 bases, with 10 bases lying between them. The CDR3 region has the DNA TGTGCCAGCAGCTTCGGGGGAAGTGATACGCAGTATTTT. This codes for CASSFGGSDTQYF.

The V and J genes are TRBV5-1 and TRBJ2-2; D remains ambiguous. The CDR3 is made up of 14 amino acids. The V gene's germline CDR1 is SGHRS and CDR2 YFSETQ. Trimming removed 5 bases at V and 1 base at J, with 9 bases between. Written as DNA, the CDR3 is TGCGCCAGCAGACCCCCAGGGAACACCGGGGAGCTGTTTTTT. It translates to CASRPPGNTGELFF.

The chain carries TRBV6-6 and TRBJ2-3; 7 bases are shared with TRBD2. CDR1 and CDR2 (germline): MNHNY, SVGAGI (reference sequence). This CDR3 is built from 15 residues. The V gene end was trimmed by 2 bases and the J gene end by 2 bases; junction bases not matched to a gene: 4. CDR3: CASSYGTTNTDTQYF. The CDR3 DNA reads as TGTGCCAGCAGTTACGGGACTACCAACACAGATACGCAGTATTTT.

Regarding this clone: The identical CDR3 is also encoded by other nucleotide sequences in the sample. This chain joins TRBV6-6 and TRBJ2-2; 9 nucleotides agree with TRBD1. V lost 6 bases, J lost 2 bases, and 1 base stayed unmatched. Germline assignment: CDR1 MNHNY and CDR2 SVGAGI (reference sequence). The CDR3 spans 14 residues. CDR3: CASRGQGNTGELFF. CDR3 nucleotides: TGTGCCAGCAGGGGACAGGGAAACACCGGGGAGCTGTTTTTT.

This sequence joins TRBV7-3 and TRBJ2-1, with TRBD2 matching 7 bases. This CDR3 comprises 13 residues. V lost 5 bases and J lost 6; bases outside the gene matches: 4. CDR1 is SGHTA and CDR2 is FQGTGA in the germline V gene. The chain's CDR3 is CASSRSSGNEQFF. The CDR3 DNA sequence: TGTGCCAGCAGCCGATCTAGCGGCAATGAGCAGTTCTTC.